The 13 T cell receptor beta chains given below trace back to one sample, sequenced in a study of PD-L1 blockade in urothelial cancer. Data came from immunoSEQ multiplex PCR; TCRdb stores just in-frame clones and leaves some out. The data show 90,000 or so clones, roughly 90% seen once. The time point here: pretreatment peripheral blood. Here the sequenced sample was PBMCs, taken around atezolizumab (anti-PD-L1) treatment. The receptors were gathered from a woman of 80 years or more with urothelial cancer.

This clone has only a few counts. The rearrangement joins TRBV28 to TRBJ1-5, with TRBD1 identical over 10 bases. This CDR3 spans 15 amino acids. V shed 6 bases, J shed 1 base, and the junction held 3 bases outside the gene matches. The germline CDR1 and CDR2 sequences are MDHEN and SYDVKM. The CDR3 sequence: CASSDRGRSNQPQHF. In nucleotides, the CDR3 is TGTGCCAGCAGCGACAGGGGGCGAAGCAATCAGCCCCAGCATTTT.

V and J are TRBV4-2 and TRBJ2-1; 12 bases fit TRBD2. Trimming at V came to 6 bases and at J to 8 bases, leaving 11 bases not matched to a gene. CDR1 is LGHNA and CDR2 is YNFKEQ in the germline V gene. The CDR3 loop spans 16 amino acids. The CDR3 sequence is CASRPLLAGGPYEQFF. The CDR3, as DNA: TGTGCCAGCAGACCCCTCCTAGCGGGAGGGCCATATGAGCAGTTCTTC.

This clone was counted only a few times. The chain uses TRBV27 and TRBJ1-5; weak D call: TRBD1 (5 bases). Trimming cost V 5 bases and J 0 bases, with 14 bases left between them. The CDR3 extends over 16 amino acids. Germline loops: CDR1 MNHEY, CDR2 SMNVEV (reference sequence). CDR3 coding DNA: TGTGCCAGCAGTCCTACCCCCAGGGCTAGCAATCAGCCCCAGCATTTT. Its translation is CASSPTPRASNQPQHF.

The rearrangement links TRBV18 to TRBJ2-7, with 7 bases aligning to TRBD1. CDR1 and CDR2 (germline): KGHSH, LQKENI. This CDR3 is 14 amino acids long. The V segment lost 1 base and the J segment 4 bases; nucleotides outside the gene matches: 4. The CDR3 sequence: CASSPQGQSYEQYF. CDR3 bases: TGTGCCAGCTCACCACAGGGACAGAGTTACGAGCAGTACTTC.

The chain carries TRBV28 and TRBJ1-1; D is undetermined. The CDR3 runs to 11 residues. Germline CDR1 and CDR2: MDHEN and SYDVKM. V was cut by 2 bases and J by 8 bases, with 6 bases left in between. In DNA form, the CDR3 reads TGTGCCAGCAGTTTAGGAGGGGAAGCTTTCTTT. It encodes CASSLGGEAFF.

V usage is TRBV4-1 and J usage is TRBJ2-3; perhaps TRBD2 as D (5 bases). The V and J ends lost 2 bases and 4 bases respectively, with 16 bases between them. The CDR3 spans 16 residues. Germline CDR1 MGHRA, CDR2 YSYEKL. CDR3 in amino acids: CASSQNPGLIADTQYF. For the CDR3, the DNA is TGCGCCAGCAGCCAAAACCCCGGACTTATCGCAGATACGCAGTATTTT.

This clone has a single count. The CDR3 DNA is TGCGCCAGCAGCCAAGGACCGACAGATTCCATCGAAGCTTTCTTT. This translates into CASSQGPTDSIEAFF. The chain is built from TRBV4-1 and TRBJ1-1, with D maybe TRBD1 (5 bases). The V end was cut by 1 base, the J end by 8 bases, with 17 bases between. This CDR3 comprises 15 residues. Germline V gene lookup returns CDR1 MGHRA and CDR2 YSYEKL.

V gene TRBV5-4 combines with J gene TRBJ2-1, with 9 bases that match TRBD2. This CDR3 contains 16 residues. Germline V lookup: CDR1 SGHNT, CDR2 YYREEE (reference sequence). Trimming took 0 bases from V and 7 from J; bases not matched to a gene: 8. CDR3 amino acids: CASSLEPALAGNEQFF. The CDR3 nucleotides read TGTGCCAGCAGCTTGGAGCCCGCGCTAGCGGGAAATGAGCAGTTCTTC.

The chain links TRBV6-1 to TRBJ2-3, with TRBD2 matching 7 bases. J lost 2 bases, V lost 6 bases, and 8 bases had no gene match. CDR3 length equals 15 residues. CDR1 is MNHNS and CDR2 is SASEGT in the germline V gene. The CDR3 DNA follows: TGTGCCAGCAGGGGACTACTCATGTACACAGATACGCAGTATTTT. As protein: CASRGLLMYTDTQYF.

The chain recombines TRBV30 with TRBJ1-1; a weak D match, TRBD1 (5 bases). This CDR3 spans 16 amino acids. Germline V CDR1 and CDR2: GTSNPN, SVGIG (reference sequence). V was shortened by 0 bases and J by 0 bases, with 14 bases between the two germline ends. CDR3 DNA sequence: TGTGCCTGGAGTGTAAAACGTCCAGGGCTGAACACTGAAGCTTTCTTT. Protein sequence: CAWSVKRPGLNTEAFF.

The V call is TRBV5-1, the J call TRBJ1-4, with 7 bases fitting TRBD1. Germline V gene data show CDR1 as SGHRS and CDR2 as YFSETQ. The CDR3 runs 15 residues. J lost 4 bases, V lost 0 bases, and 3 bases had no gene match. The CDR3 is CASSLEGTVNEKLFF. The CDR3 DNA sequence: TGCGCCAGCAGCTTGGAGGGGACAGTTAATGAAAAACTGTTTTTT.

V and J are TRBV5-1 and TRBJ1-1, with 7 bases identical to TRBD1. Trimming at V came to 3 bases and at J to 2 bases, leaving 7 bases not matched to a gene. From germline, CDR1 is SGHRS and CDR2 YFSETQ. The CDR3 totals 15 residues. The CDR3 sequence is CASSSLQGSNTEAFF. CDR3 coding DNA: TGCGCCAGCAGCTCATTACAGGGGTCCAACACTGAAGCTTTCTTT.

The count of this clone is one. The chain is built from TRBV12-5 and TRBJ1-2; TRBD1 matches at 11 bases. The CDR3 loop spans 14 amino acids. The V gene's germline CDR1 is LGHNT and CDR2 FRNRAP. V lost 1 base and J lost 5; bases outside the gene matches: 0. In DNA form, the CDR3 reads TGTGCTAGTGGTTTGGGGGACAGGGGGTATGGCTACACCTTC. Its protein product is CASGLGDRGYGYTF.